Given below is one T cell receptor beta chain in context. This record comes from a study of shared clonotypes between healthy human individuals. Measured with immunoSEQ multiplex PCR; TCRdb has only the in-frame clones, and not every one. The table has some 1 million clones, about 77% seen once. V was trimmed by 0 bases and J by 0 bases, leaving 2 bases between them. The CDR3 is made up of 13 amino acids. The germline V gene has CDR1 MGHRA and CDR2 YSYEKL. Sample: memory CD4+ T cells sorted from blood. Subset specified: CD45RA-negative fraction. This receptor was obtained from a man younger than 35 in good health. This chain uses TRBV4-1 with TRBJ2-5; D not certain. The CDR3 protein is CASSQDYQETQYF. DNA of the CDR3: TGCGCCAGCAGCCAAGACTACCAAGAGACCCAGTACTTC.